This T cell receptor beta chain stems from a study of cytomegalovirus exposure and HLA in healthy donors. Germline CDR1 reads SGHRS; CDR2 reads YFSETQ. CDR3 size: 14 residues. V dropped 5 bases and J dropped 5; count of bases not matched to a gene: 5. With 60 Vbeta and 13 Jbeta primers, the PCR was carried out. Assay used: immunoSEQ multiplex PCR; TCRdb lists only in-frame clones, some missing. This sample has around 94,000 clones; about three fifths occur once, and the top ten carry 4.8%. This chain uses TRBV5-1 with TRBJ1-4; 8 bases fit TRBD1. The clonotype comes from a human donor in good health. Sample: PBMCs. The CDR3 region has the DNA TGCGCCAGCAGACCCGGGACAGGAAATGAAAAACTGTTTTTT. Its protein is CASRPGTGNEKLFF. The complete variable domain, with remaining parts taken from reference TRBV5-1 and TRBJ1-4, reads KAGVTQTPRYLIKTRGQQVTLSCSPISGHRSVSWYQQTPGQGLQFLFEYFSETQRNKGNFPGRFSGRQFSNSRSEMNVSTLELGDSALYLCASRPGTGNEKLFFGSGTQLSVL.